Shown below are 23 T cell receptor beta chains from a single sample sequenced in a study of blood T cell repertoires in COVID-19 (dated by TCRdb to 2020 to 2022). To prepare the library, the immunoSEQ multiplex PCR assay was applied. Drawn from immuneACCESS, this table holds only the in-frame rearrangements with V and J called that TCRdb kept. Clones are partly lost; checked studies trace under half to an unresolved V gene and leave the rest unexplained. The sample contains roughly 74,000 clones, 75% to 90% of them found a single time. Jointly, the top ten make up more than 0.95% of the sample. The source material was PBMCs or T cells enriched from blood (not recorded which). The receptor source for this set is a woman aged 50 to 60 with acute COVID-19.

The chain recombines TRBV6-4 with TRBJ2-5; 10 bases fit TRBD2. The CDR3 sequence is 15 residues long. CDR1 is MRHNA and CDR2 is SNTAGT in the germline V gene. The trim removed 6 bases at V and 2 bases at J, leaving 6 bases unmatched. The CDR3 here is CASSRTSGEQETQYF. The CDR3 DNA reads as TGTGCCAGCAGCCGAACTAGCGGGGAACAAGAGACCCAGTACTTC.

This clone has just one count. The CDR3 DNA sequence: TGTGCCAGCAGCCAAGGCGAGGGACTAGTGCGGGAGCAGTACTTC. Amino acid sequence: CASSQGEGLVREQYF. V and J are TRBV3-1 (or the pseudogene TRBV3-2) and TRBJ2-7; 8 nucleotides line up with TRBD2. Germline V gene lookup returns CDR1 LGHDT and CDR2 YNNKEL (reference sequence). With 1 base clipped from V and 7 bases from J, the junction kept 9 bases outside the gene matches. The CDR3 totals 15 residues.

CDR3: CASSETQGAGTEAFF. The DNA of the CDR3 is TGTGCCAGCAGCGAGACACAGGGGGCCGGCACTGAAGCTTTCTTT. The rearrangement joins TRBV7-9 to TRBJ1-1; TRBD1 matches 9 bases. The germline gives CDR1 SEHNR, CDR2 FQNEAQ (reference sequence). The V and J ends lost 5 bases and 4 bases, in that order; junction bases with no gene match: 8. This CDR3 comprises 15 residues.

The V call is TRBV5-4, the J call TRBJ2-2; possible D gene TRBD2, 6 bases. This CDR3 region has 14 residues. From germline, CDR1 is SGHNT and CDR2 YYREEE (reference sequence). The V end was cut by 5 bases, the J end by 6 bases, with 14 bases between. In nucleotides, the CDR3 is TGTGCCAGCAGTTACGGGAGAGTCGCCGGGGAGCTGTTTTTT. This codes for CASSYGRVAGELFF.

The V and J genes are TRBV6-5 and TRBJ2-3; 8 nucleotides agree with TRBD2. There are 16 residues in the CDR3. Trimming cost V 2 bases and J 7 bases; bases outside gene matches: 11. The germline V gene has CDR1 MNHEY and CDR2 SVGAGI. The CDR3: CASSYNREGDRNTQYF. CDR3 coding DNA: TGTGCCAGCAGTTACAATCGGGAGGGGGACCGGAATACGCAGTATTTT.

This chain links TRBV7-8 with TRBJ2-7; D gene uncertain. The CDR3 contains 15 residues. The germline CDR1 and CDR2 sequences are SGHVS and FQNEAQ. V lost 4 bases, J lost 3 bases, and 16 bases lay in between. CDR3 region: CASSSATLDGYEQYF. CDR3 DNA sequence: TGTGCCAGCAGCTCCGCCACCCTAGACGGCTACGAGCAGTACTTC.

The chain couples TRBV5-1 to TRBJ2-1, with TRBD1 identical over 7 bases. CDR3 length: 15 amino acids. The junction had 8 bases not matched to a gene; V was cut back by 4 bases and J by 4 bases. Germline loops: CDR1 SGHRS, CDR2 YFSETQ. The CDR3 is CASSTSGTVYNEQFF. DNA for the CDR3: TGCGCCAGCAGCACGTCCGGGACAGTTTACAATGAGCAGTTCTTC.

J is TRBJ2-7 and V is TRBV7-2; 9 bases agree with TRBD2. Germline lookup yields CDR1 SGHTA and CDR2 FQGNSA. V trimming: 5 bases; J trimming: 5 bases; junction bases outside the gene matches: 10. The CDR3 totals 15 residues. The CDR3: CASSPHGTSYNEQYF. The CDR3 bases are TGTGCCAGCAGCCCGCACGGGACTAGCTATAACGAGCAGTACTTC.

This chain's CDR3 is CASSLRGYGNQPQHF. Here the CDR3 DNA reads TGTGCCAGCAGCCTCAGGGGGTACGGCAATCAGCCCCAGCATTTT. This chain links TRBV27 with TRBJ1-5, with 7 positions matching TRBD1. The germline V gene has CDR1 MNHEY and CDR2 SMNVEV (reference sequence). Germline trimming cut 6 bases from V and 2 bases from J; bases unmatched to any gene: 7. The CDR3 spans 15 residues.

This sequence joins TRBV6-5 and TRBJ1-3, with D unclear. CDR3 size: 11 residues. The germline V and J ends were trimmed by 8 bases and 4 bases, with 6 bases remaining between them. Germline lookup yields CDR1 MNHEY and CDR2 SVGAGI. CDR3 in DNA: TGTGCCAGCTTCAGGGGAAACACCATATATTTT. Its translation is CASFRGNTIYF.

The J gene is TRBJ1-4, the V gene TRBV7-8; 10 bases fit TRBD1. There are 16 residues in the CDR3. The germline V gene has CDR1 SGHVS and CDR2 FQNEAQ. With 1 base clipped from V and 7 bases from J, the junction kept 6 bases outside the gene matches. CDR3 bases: TGTGCCAGCAGCTTAGTAGTCCGGACAGGGGGTGAAAAACTGTTTTTT. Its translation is CASSLVVRTGGEKLFF.

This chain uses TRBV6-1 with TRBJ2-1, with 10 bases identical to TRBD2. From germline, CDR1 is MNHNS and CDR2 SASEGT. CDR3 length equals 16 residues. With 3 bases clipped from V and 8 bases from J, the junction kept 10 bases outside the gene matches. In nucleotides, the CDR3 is TGTGCCAGCAGTGACAGGGTAGCGGGAGGAAAGGATGAGCAGTTCTTC. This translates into CASSDRVAGGKDEQFF.

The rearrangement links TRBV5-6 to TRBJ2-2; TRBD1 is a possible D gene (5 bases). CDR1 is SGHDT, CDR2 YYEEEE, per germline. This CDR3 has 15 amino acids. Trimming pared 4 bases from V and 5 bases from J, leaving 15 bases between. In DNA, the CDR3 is TGTGCCAGCAGCCTAATACGCCCAGGGACCGGGGAGCTGTTTTTT. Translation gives CASSLIRPGTGELFF.

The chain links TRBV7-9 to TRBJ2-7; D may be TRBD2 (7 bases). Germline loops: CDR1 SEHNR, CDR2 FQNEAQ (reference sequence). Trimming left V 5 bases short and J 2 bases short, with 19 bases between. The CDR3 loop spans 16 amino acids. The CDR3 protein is CASSPSVGGVTYEQYF. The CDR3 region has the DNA TGTGCCAGCAGCCCTTCTGTAGGGGGGGTAACCTACGAGCAGTACTTC.

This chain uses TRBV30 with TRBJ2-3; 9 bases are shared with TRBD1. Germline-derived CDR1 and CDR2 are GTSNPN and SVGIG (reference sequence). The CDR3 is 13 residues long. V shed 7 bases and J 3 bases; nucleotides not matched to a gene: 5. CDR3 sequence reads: CASTGTGTDTQYF. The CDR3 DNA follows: TGTGCCTCGACCGGGACAGGGACAGATACGCAGTATTTT.

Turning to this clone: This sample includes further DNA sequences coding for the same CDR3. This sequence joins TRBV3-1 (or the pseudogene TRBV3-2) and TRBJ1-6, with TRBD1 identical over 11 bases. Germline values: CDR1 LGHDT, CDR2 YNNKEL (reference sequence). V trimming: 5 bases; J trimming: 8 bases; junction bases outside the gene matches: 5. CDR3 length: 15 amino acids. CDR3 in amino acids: CASSARTGGDSPLHF. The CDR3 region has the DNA TGTGCCAGCAGCGCACGGACAGGGGGCGATTCACCCCTCCACTTT.

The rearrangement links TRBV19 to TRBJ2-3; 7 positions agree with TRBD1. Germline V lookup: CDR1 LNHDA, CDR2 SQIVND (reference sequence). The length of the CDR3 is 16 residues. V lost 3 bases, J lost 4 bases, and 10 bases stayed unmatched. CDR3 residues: CASSITPQGMADTQYF. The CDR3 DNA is TGTGCCAGTAGTATTACGCCACAGGGGATGGCAGATACGCAGTATTTT.

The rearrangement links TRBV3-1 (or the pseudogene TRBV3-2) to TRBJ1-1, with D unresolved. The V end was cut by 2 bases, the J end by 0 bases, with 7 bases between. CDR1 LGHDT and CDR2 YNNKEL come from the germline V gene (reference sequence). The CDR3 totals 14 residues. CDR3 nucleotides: TGTGCCAGCAGCCAACCTGGCATGAACACTGAAGCTTTCTTT. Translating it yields CASSQPGMNTEAFF.

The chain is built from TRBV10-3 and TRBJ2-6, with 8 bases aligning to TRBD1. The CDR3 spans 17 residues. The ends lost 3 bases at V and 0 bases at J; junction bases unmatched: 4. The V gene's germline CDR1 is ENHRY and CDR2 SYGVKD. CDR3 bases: TGTGCCATCAGTGAAACAGGGGGATACTCTGGGGCCAACGTCCTGACTTTC. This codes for CAISETGGYSGANVLTF.

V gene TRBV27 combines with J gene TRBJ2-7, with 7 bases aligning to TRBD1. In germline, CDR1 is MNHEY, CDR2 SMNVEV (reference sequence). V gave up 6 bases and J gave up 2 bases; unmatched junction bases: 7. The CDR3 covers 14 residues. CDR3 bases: TGTGCCAGCAGACAAACCGGGACAGCCTACGAGCAGTACTTC. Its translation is CASRQTGTAYEQYF.

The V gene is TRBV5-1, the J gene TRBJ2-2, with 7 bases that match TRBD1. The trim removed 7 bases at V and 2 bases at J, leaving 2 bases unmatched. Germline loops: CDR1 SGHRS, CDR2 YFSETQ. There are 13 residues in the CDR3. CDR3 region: CASRQGNTGELFF. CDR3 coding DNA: TGCGCCAGCCGACAGGGAAACACCGGGGAGCTGTTTTTT.

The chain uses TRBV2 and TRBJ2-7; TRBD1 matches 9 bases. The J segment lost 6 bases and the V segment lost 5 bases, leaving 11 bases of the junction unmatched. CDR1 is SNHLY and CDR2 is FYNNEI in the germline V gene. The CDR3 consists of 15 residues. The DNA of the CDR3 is TGTGCCAGCAGTTCACTCGGGACAGGGACCGGCGAGCAGTACTTC. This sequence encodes CASSSLGTGTGEQYF.

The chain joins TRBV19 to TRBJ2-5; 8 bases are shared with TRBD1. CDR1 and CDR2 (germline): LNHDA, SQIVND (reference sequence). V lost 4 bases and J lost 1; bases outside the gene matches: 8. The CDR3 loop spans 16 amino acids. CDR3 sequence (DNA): TGTGCCAGTAGTACATCAGGGGGCAGCCCCCAAGAGACCCAGTACTTC. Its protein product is CASSTSGGSPQETQYF.